This record covers a single T cell receptor beta chain. The germline V gene has CDR1 SEHNR and CDR2 FQNEAQ (reference sequence). The CDR3 loop spans 14 amino acids. Trimming removed 0 bases from V and 7 bases from J, with 9 bases in between. Authors' processing steps: Nucleated cell number was recorded as an estimate derived from reference gene primer amplification. Sequencing used immunoSEQ multiplex PCR; TCRdb keeps in-frame clones, though not all of them. V and J calls and clone size are given by that table; D and trimming were obtained from the DNA. The sample includes some 450,000 clones, about 90% of them seen just once. This sample was included in a study of blood T cell repertoires in COVID-19. Turning to the study itself: Acute-phase and convalescent COVID-19 samples originated in the United States, Italy and Spain. The cDNA or gDNA used as material had been derived from T cells, B-cell-depleted T cells, or PBMCs.

Sequencing input: peripheral blood. This TCR was sampled from a man younger than 35 with COVID-19, enrolled during active disease. The V and J genes are TRBV7-9 and TRBJ2-2; tentative D call: TRBD2 (6 bases). As DNA, the CDR3 is TGTGCCAGCAGCTTAGCGGCGGGGATCGGGGAGCTGTTTTTT. Translating it yields CASSLAAGIGELFF.